One sample yielded the 9 T cell receptor beta chains listed below, sequenced in a study of T-cell memory formation after mild COVID-19. In TCRdb, the 5' RACE reads were re-called with MiXCR into one record per CDR3 protein. The sample includes 350,000 to 500,000 distinct CDR3 sequences, around a quarter seen only once; the top ten take under 15%. Input material: PBMCs or a T cell subset sorted from them (not recorded which). All receptors derive from an adult woman who had mild COVID-19 (a few samples of this study predate the infection). Cell type and time point are not known.

This clonotype has just a few counts. The rearrangement joins TRBV7-6 to TRBJ1-1; the match to TRBD1 covers 11 bases. The germline V gene has CDR1 SGHVS and CDR2 FNYEAQ. CDR3 length equals 15 residues. V was clipped by 5 bases and J by 2 bases; unmatched bases: 4. The CDR3 loop is CASSQRTGGNTEAFF. For the CDR3, the DNA is TGTGCCAGCAGCCAGAGGACAGGGGGCAACACTGAAGCTTTCTTT.

The chain combines TRBV4-1 with TRBJ2-7; 11 bases match TRBD1. With 4 bases clipped from V and 3 bases from J, the junction kept 5 bases outside the gene matches. The germline CDR1 and CDR2 sequences are MGHRA and YSYEKL. CDR3 length equals 15 residues. The chain's CDR3 is CASSRGQGAIYEQYF. The CDR3 DNA is TGCGCCAGCAGCCGCGGACAGGGGGCTATCTACGAGCAGTACTTC.

The V call is TRBV19, the J call TRBJ1-4; D unclear. The V end was cut by 2 bases, the J end by 8 bases, with 12 bases between. Germline assignment: CDR1 LNHDA and CDR2 SQIVND (reference sequence). There are 14 residues in the CDR3. CDR3 DNA sequence: TGTGCCAGTAGTATACGTGGAAGAGGGGAAAAACTGTTTTTT. It translates to CASSIRGRGEKLFF. The whole variable domain, filled in from reference TRBV19 and TRBJ1-4, reads DGGITQSPKYLFRKEGQNVTLSCEQNLNHDAMYWYRQDPGQGLRLIYYSQIVNDFQKGDIAEGYSVSREKKESFPLTVTSAQKNPTAFYLCASSIRGRGEKLFFGSGTQLSVL.

The table lists this clonotype with a few counts. The rearrangement links TRBV6-6 to TRBJ1-1; D not resolved. In germline, CDR1 is MNHNY, CDR2 SVGAGI (reference sequence). The V end lost 2 bases, the J end lost 1 base, and 14 bases lay between the germline ends. The CDR3 loop spans 16 amino acids. The CDR3 bases are TGTGCCAGCAGTTACCCCGGGGTGTTAACGAACACTGAAGCTTTCTTT. This codes for CASSYPGVLTNTEAFF.

This clonotype appeared a few times. This chain joins TRBV20-1 and TRBJ2-2; D ambiguous. Trimming took off 0 bases at V and 1 base at J, with 9 bases between the two ends. Germline-derived CDR1 and CDR2 are DFQATT and SNEGSKA (reference sequence). The CDR3 loop spans 15 amino acids. The CDR3, as DNA: TGCAGTGCTAGAGACGGTGGGCGGAACACCGGGGAGCTGTTTTTT. Encoded protein: CSARDGGRNTGELFF.

The chain employs TRBV29-1 and TRBJ2-2; D is unresolved. CDR3 length: 15 residues. V was cut by 6 bases and J by 1 base, with 15 bases left in between. Germline V CDR1 and CDR2: SQVTM, ANQGSEA. The CDR3 loop is CSVSSRSVNTGELFF. The CDR3 region has the DNA TGCAGCGTCTCCTCGCGGAGCGTGAACACCGGGGAGCTGTTTTTT.

This chain uses TRBV10-3 with TRBJ2-1; 11 bases fit TRBD2. The germline gives CDR1 ENHRY, CDR2 SYGVKD. CDR3 size: 15 residues. The trim removed 6 bases at V and 4 bases at J, leaving 5 bases unmatched. The CDR3 reads CAISRGLAAYNEQFF. The CDR3 coding sequence is TGTGCCATCAGCCGGGGACTAGCGGCTTACAATGAGCAGTTCTTC.

The V and J genes are TRBV2 and TRBJ1-4; D gene unclear. The germline V gene has CDR1 SNHLY and CDR2 FYNNEI. V was pared by 6 bases and J by 3 bases, with 17 bases between. CDR3 size: 16 residues. The CDR3 DNA sequence: TGTGCCAGCAGAGGCCGGGCCTTAGTACCTAATGAAAAACTGTTTTTT. Translation gives CASRGRALVPNEKLFF.

This chain uses TRBV7-9 with TRBJ2-7; 13 nucleotides agree with TRBD2. V lost 1 base, J lost 5 bases, and 2 bases stayed unmatched. Germline V CDR1 and CDR2: SEHNR, FQNEAQ (reference sequence). The CDR3 length is 15 residues. The CDR3 DNA reads TGTGCCAGCAGCTTAGTAGGGACTAGCGGGGACGAGCAGTACTTC. Translation gives CASSLVGTSGDEQYF.